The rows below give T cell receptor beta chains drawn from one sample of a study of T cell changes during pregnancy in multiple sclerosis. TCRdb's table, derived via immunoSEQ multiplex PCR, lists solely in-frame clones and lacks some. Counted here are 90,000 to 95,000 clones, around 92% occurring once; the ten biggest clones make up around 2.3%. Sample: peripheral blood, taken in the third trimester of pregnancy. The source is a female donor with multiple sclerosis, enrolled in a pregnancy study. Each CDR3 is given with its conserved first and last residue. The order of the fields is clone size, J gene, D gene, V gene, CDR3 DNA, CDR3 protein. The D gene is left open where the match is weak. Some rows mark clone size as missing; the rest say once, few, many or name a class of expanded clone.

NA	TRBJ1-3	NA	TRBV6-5	TGTGCCAGCAGTTACGGACAGTCTGGAAACACCATATATTTT	CASSYGQSGNTIYF
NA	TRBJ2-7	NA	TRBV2	TGTGCCAGCAGTGAATTTTTTGAGGTCTACGAGCAGTACTTC	CASSEFFEVYEQYF
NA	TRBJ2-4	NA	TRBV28	TGTGCCAGCAGTTTCGGCGGAAACATTCAGTACTTC	CASSFGGNIQYF
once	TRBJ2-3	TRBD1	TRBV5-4	TGTGCCAGCAGCTTTGGACAGGGACGAACAGATACGCAGTATTTT	CASSFGQGRTDTQYF
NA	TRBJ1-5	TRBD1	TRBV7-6	TGTGCCAGCAGCTTGACAGGGTCGGAGCCCCAGCATTTT	CASSLTGSEPQHF
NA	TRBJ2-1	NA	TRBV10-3	TGTGCCACGTCCTATAGGTCATTAGCCTATGAGCAGTTCTTC	CATSYRSLAYEQFF
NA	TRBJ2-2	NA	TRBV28	TGTGCCAGCAGTTTAATCGGAGGGCAGTGGTTTTTT	CASSLIGGQWFF
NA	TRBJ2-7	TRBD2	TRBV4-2	TGTGCCAGCAGCCAAGAATTGCGGGAGACCCGCTACGAGCAGTACTTC	CASSQELRETRYEQYF
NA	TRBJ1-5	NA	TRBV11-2	TGTGCCAGCAGCAATGAGGGAACGCGGGATCAGCCCCAGCATTTT	CASSNEGTRDQPQHF
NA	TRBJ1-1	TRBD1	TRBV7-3	TGTGCCAGCAGCCAGATGGGACAGCCAGGTGAAGCTTTCTTT	CASSQMGQPGEAFF
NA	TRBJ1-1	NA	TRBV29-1	TGCAGCGTTGCGATGAGGGCCCTGAACACTGAAGCTTTCTTT	CSVAMRALNTEAFF
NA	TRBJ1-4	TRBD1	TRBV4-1	TGCGCCAGCAGCCTCCCGGGACAGAGTAATGAAAAACTGTTTTTT	CASSLPGQSNEKLFF
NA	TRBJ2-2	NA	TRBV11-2	TGTGCCAGCAGCACGGGACATACCGGGGAGCTGTTTTTT	CASSTGHTGELFF
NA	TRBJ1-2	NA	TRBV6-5	TGTGCCAGCAGGGACAAGTGGAGGGGAATTGGCTACACCTTC	CASRDKWRGIGYTF
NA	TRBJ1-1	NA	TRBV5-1	TGCGCCAGCAGCTCGGACAGCTTCAACACTGAAGCTTTCTTT	CASSSDSFNTEAFF
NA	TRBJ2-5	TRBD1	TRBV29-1	TGCAGCGTAACCGGGACAGGGTTCGAGACCCAGTACTTC	CSVTGTGFETQYF
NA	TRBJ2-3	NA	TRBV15	TGTGCCACCAGCAGAGACCCGGGGGATACGCAGTATTTT	CATSRDPGDTQYF
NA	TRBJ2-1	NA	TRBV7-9	TGTGCCAGCAGCTCAAACTCCGTATCTTCGTTCTTC	CASSSNSVSSFF
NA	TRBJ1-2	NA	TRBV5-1	TGCGCCAGCAGCAACCCCCGGGGATTACTCAACTATGGCTACACCTTC	CASSNPRGLLNYGYTF
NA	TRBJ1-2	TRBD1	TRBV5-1	TGCGCCAGCAGACCGACAGGGTCTAACTATGGCTACACCTTC	CASRPTGSNYGYTF
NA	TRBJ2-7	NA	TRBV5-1	TGCGCCCCGCCGCCCGGCAGGGGACGTCGGGAGCAGTACTTC	CAPPPGRGRREQYF
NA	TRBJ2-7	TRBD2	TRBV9	TGTGCCAGCAGCGACCCCAGGACGGGAGGACCTTACGAGCAGTACTTC	CASSDPRTGGPYEQYF